This T cell receptor (beta chain) appears in the sequencing data of a study of cytomegalovirus exposure and HLA in healthy donors. Whole-study findings and limits: Later genetic work tied a missense DCLRE1C variant to beta-chain V and J trimming. From TCR beta sequences, most subjects' HLA-A and HLA-B alleles were reportedly predicted accurately. The availability of immune exposure information extended only to CMV serostatus.

With 60 Vbeta and 13 Jbeta primers, the PCR was carried out. Sequencing used immunoSEQ multiplex PCR; TCRdb keeps in-frame clones, though not all of them. This table has about 130,000 clones, about 78% appearing once. As for this clone: What it binds is unknown.

Trimming cost V 1 base and J 1 base; bases outside gene matches: 7. The CDR3 length is 16 residues. Germline-derived CDR1 and CDR2 are GTSNPN and SVGIG (reference sequence). This chain connects TRBV30 to TRBJ2-3; TRBD2 aligns across 8 bases. Sequenced: PBMCs. The TCR was taken from a man aged 25 to 40 in good health and CMV-seronegative. In DNA form, the CDR3 reads TGTGCCTGGAGTGGGGGGTTAGCGGGGCGCACAGATACGCAGTATTTT. Its protein product is CAWSGGLAGRTDTQYF.